Presented here are 15 T cell receptor beta chains from one specimen sequenced in a study of cytomegalovirus exposure and HLA in healthy donors. Use of 60 Vbeta and 13 Jbeta primers characterized the PCR. Assay used: immunoSEQ multiplex PCR; TCRdb lists only in-frame clones, some missing. The table shows roughly 190,000 clones, with 77% occurring only once. The sequencing input was PBMCs. These receptors came from a woman in her 30s in good health and CMV-seropositive.

This chain joins TRBV5-4 and TRBJ1-2; the match to TRBD1 covers 7 bases. Trimming cost V 6 bases and J 10 bases; bases outside gene matches: 9. Germline V gene data show CDR1 as SGHNT and CDR2 as YYREEE (reference sequence). The CDR3 sequence is 12 residues long. The CDR3 sequence is CASINDGQDYTF. DNA for the CDR3: TGTGCCAGCATCAACGATGGACAGGACTACACCTTC.

The rearrangement uses TRBV20-1 and TRBJ1-2, with D tentatively TRBD1 (6 bases). Between the trimmed V and J ends, which lost 6 bases and 10 bases, there was a span of 15 bases. The CDR3 runs to 11 residues. The germline CDR1 and CDR2 sequences are DFQATT and SNEGSKA (reference sequence). The CDR3, as DNA: TGCAGTGCCGAACCGGGACACACCTACACCTTC. It translates to CSAEPGHTYTF.

J is TRBJ2-3 and V is TRBV4-2; D possibly corresponds to TRBD1 (5 bases). Trimming pared 1 base from V and 4 bases from J, leaving 12 bases between. The germline V gene has CDR1 LGHNA and CDR2 YNFKEQ. CDR3 length equals 15 residues. CDR3: CASSQGVQGADTQYF. CDR3 sequence (DNA): TGTGCCAGCAGCCAAGGCGTTCAGGGCGCAGATACGCAGTATTTT.

This rearrangement joins TRBV6-6 to TRBJ2-5; 8 bases agree with TRBD2. Germline V gives CDR1 MNHNY, CDR2 SVGAGI (reference sequence). J gave up 11 bases and V 6 bases, and 11 bases lay outside the gene matches. The CDR3 sequence is 13 residues long. CDR3 residues: CASSGSGMLEQYF. CDR3 DNA sequence: TGTGCCAGCAGCGGTAGCGGGATGTTGGAGCAGTACTTC.

The gene calls are TRBV2 and TRBJ2-3, with a possible D match to TRBD1 (5 bases). The CDR3 extends over 13 amino acids. Trimming left V 4 bases short and J 4 bases short, with 9 bases between. The germline CDR1 and CDR2 sequences are SNHLY and FYNNEI. CDR3 region: CASSGTGSDTQYF. In nucleotides, the CDR3 is TGTGCCAGCAGTGGAACAGGTTCAGATACGCAGTATTTT.

CDR3 DNA sequence: TGTGCCAGCAGCCTCCAGGAGACCCAGTACTTC. Its protein is CASSLQETQYF. This sequence joins TRBV2 and TRBJ2-5; D not certain. Germline V gene sequence: CDR1 SNHLY, CDR2 FYNNEI. This CDR3 has 11 residues. The V end lost 6 bases, the J end lost 5 bases, and 7 bases lay between the germline ends.

The chain carries TRBV7-6 and TRBJ2-7; possible D gene TRBD2, 6 bases. The germline V gene encodes CDR1 SGHVS and CDR2 FNYEAQ. Between the trimmed V and J ends, which lost 5 bases and 0 bases, there was a span of 14 bases. The CDR3 extends over 15 amino acids. CDR3 bases: TGTGCCAGCAGCCCCTTACCCGGGAGCTCCTACGAGCAGTACTTC. Encoded protein: CASSPLPGSSYEQYF. Supplemented by reference TRBV7-6 and TRBJ2-7, the full variable domain reads GAGVSQSPRYKVTKRGQDVALRCDPISGHVSLYWYRQALGQGPEFLTYFNYEAQQDKSGLPNDRFSAERPEGSISTLTIQRTEQRDSAMYRCASSPLPGSSYEQYFGPGTRLTVT.

This chain connects TRBV5-6 to TRBJ1-1, with 9 bases aligning to TRBD1. The CDR3 extends over 14 amino acids. Trimming cost V 5 bases and J 4 bases; bases outside gene matches: 6. In germline, CDR1 is SGHDT, CDR2 YYEEEE. The CDR3 sequence is CASSPDRGTTEAFF. The CDR3 nucleotides are TGTGCCAGCAGTCCGGACAGGGGTACCACTGAAGCTTTCTTT.

This chain uses TRBV4-1 with TRBJ1-4; weak D call: TRBD1 (5 bases). The germline V and J ends were trimmed by 6 bases and 5 bases, with 19 bases remaining between them. The CDR3 extends over 16 amino acids. CDR1 MGHRA and CDR2 YSYEKL come from the germline V gene. CDR3 sequence (DNA): TGCGCCAGCAGGCGGGGCGAGACGACCTTGAATGAAAAACTGTTTTTT. Translating gives CASRRGETTLNEKLFF.

V and J are TRBV4-1 and TRBJ2-5; 8 bases map to TRBD1. The CDR3 length is 19 residues. The V gene end was trimmed by 0 bases and the J gene end by 1 base; junction bases not matched to a gene: 13. Germline V gene sequence: CDR1 MGHRA, CDR2 YSYEKL. CDR3 sequence (DNA): TGCGCCAGCAGCCAAGAAGAGAGGTCCGGGACAGGACGCCAAGAGACCCAGTACTTC. Residues: CASSQEERSGTGRQETQYF.

V usage is TRBV28 and J usage is TRBJ1-2; 9 bases are a match to TRBD1. The CDR3 length is 15 residues. Germline-derived CDR1 and CDR2 are MDHEN and SYDVKM. Trimming removed 6 bases from V and 3 bases from J; junction bases left unmatched: 8. The CDR3 DNA reads TGTGCCAGCAGAGCACAGGGGGCTGGGGACTATGGCTACACCTTC. Translated: CASRAQGAGDYGYTF.

The V gene is TRBV7-6, the J gene TRBJ1-1; D not resolved. Germline V gene data show CDR1 as SGHVS and CDR2 as FNYEAQ. This CDR3 has 13 amino acids. Trimming cost V 8 bases and J 1 base, with 11 bases left between them. The DNA of the CDR3 is TGTGCCAGCTCCCCACGGGGGAACACTGAAGCTTTCTTT. Encoded protein: CASSPRGNTEAFF.

This clone was counted ten times or more. This chain uses TRBV7-3 with TRBJ2-1, with 7 bases lining up with TRBD2. The CDR3 covers 15 residues. V lost 2 bases, J lost 3 bases, and 4 bases stayed unmatched. Germline V lookup: CDR1 SGHTA, CDR2 FQGTGA. The CDR3 DNA reads as TGTGCCAGCAGCTTAGACAGCGGGAACTACAATGAGCAGTTCTTC. Its protein is CASSLDSGNYNEQFF.

V usage is TRBV25-1 and J usage is TRBJ1-2; D possibly corresponds to TRBD1 (5 bases). This CDR3 spans 14 amino acids. Trimming stripped 1 base from V and 12 bases from J, with 18 bases between. The germline V gene encodes CDR1 MGHDK and CDR2 SYGVNS. CDR3 sequence reads: CASSELGAFGQHTF. The DNA for the CDR3 is TGTGCCAGCAGTGAATTAGGGGCTTTTGGACAACACACCTTC.

This clone is a singleton in its sample. This chain uses TRBV28 with TRBJ2-2; the D gene is possibly TRBD1 (5 bases). Trimming removed 3 bases from V and 0 bases from J, with 8 bases in between. In germline, CDR1 is MDHEN, CDR2 SYDVKM. The CDR3 is 15 amino acids. CDR3 bases: TGTGCCAGCAGTTTCGCAGGGACGAACACCGGGGAGCTGTTTTTT. Translation: CASSFAGTNTGELFF.